The 11 T cell receptor beta chains in this list originate from one sample, sequenced in a study of cytomegalovirus exposure and HLA in healthy donors. Generated by immunoSEQ multiplex PCR, the TCRdb table keeps only in-frame clones and is missing some. The sample includes 200,000 to 250,000 clones, 65% to 85% of them seen just once. The sample comprised PBMCs. The source is a woman between 25 and 40 years old in good health and CMV-seropositive.

The genes are TRBV5-5 and TRBJ2-3; 13 positions match TRBD2. Germline-derived CDR1 and CDR2 are SGHKS and YYEKEE (reference sequence). This CDR3 contains 15 residues. The J segment lost 4 bases and the V segment lost 4 bases, leaving 3 bases of the junction unmatched. The CDR3 DNA is TGTGCCAGCAGCCGAGGACTAGCGGGGGCAGATACGCAGTATTTT. This translates into CASSRGLAGADTQYF. Together with reference TRBV5-5 and TRBJ2-3, the CDR3 gives the full variable domain: DAGVTQSPTHLIKTRGQQVTLRCSPISGHKSVSWYQQVLGQGPQFIFQYYEKEERGRGNFPDRFSARQFPNYSSELNVNALLLGDSALYLCASSRGLAGADTQYFGPGTRLTVL.

The chain recombines TRBV4-1 with TRBJ1-1; the D gene is possibly TRBD1 (6 bases). CDR3 length: 12 amino acids. Germline lookup yields CDR1 MGHRA and CDR2 YSYEKL. V was clipped by 9 bases and J by 4 bases, with 12 bases between them. The CDR3 is CASVGGATEAFF. CDR3 DNA: TGCGCCAGTGTAGGGGGGGCCACTGAAGCTTTCTTT.

This clone showed up just once. One end of the junction is discordant with germline, which a read error may explain. The rearrangement uses TRBV6-5 and TRBJ2-1, with 8 positions matching TRBD1. The CDR3 contains 12 residues. Germline V gene sequence: CDR1 MNHEY, CDR2 SVGAGI. The DNA of the CDR3 is TGTGCCAGCAGTCGCAGGGGACAGGTCTGGATCTTC. Encoded protein: CASSRRGQVWIF.

In regard to this clone: Other nucleotide sequences from this sample produce the same CDR3. V and J are TRBV19 and TRBJ1-5, with a possible D match to TRBD1 (5 bases). CDR1 is LNHDA and CDR2 is SQIVND in the germline V gene (reference sequence). Trimming shortened V by 2 bases and J by 1 base, and 9 bases separated the two germline ends. This CDR3 has 15 amino acids. CDR3 protein: CASSISGGSNQPQHF. CDR3 bases: TGTGCCAGTAGTATAAGTGGGGGGAGCAATCAGCCCCAGCATTTT. The complete variable domain, with remaining parts taken from reference TRBV19 and TRBJ1-5, reads DGGITQSPKYLFRKEGQNVTLSCEQNLNHDAMYWYRQDPGQGLRLIYYSQIVNDFQKGDIAEGYSVSREKKESFPLTVTSAQKNPTAFYLCASSISGGSNQPQHFGDGTRLSIL.

The rearrangement uses TRBV9 and TRBJ2-4; D remains ambiguous. The CDR3 length is 14 residues. Germline CDR1 and CDR2: SGDLS and YYNGEE. The V and J ends lost 0 bases and 9 bases respectively, with 13 bases between them. CDR3 nucleotides: TGTGCCAGCAGCGTAGACCCAGAAGGCAGCATTCAGTACTTC. Translation: CASSVDPEGSIQYF.

The rearrangement uses TRBV18 and TRBJ1-3; maybe TRBD1 (5 bases). CDR1 KGHSH and CDR2 LQKENI come from the germline V gene. V shed 4 bases and J shed 2 bases, with 18 bases lying between them. The CDR3 is made up of 17 amino acids. The CDR3 here is CASSLRAGGSAGNTIYF. CDR3 in DNA: TGTGCCAGCTCACTCCGCGCCGGGGGTAGCGCTGGAAACACCATATATTTT.

The count of this clone is one. The chain couples TRBV5-1 to TRBJ2-7; 8 bases are a match to TRBD1. Germline V gene lookup returns CDR1 SGHRS and CDR2 YFSETQ. This CDR3 is 14 amino acids long. J gave up 2 bases and V 2 bases, and 3 bases lay outside the gene matches. The CDR3 loop reads CASSLRDRPYEQYF. The CDR3 DNA reads as TGCGCCAGCAGCTTACGGGACAGGCCCTACGAGCAGTACTTC.

The rearrangement joins TRBV7-2 to TRBJ2-7; TRBD1 matches 11 bases. Germline trimming cut 1 base from V and 3 bases from J; bases unmatched to any gene: 5. CDR1 and CDR2 from the germline V gene are SGHTA and FQGNSA. This CDR3 is 16 amino acids long. This CDR3 reads CASSLEGTGGYYEQYF. As DNA, the CDR3 is TGTGCCAGCAGCTTAGAAGGGACAGGGGGATACTACGAGCAGTACTTC.

This clone was observed many times. The chain couples TRBV2 to TRBJ1-2; tentatively, D is TRBD1 (6 bases). CDR1 is SNHLY and CDR2 is FYNNEI in the germline V gene. The CDR3 is 14 amino acids. V was shortened by 5 bases and J by 4 bases, with 14 bases between the two germline ends. CDR3 protein: CASSLDRTGYGYTF. The CDR3 DNA sequence: TGTGCCAGCAGTTTAGACAGGACGGGCTATGGCTACACCTTC.

This chain connects TRBV6-6 to TRBJ1-1; 8 bases are shared with TRBD1. Germline V gene data show CDR1 as MNHNY and CDR2 as SVGAGI (reference sequence). V shed 5 bases and J 4 bases; nucleotides not matched to a gene: 3. This CDR3 is 13 amino acids long. The CDR3 DNA reads as TGTGCCAGCAGTCGACAGGGGTCCACTGAAGCTTTCTTT. It yields the protein CASSRQGSTEAFF.

This clone was seen many times. This sequence joins TRBV18 and TRBJ1-1; no firm D call. The germline gives CDR1 KGHSH, CDR2 LQKENI. Trimming removed 10 bases at V and 2 bases at J, with 5 bases between. This CDR3 is built from 10 residues. The CDR3 coding sequence is TGTGCCACAAGTAACACTGAAGCTTTCTTT. As protein: CATSNTEAFF. Full variable domain (missing parts from reference TRBV18 and TRBJ1-1): NAGVMQNPRHLVRRRGQEARLRCSPMKGHSHVYWYRQLPEEGLKFMVYLQKENIIDESGMPKERFSAEFPKEGPSILRIQQVVRGDSAAYFCATSNTEAFFGQGTRLTVV.